The 10 T cell receptor beta chains below were found in one sample sequenced in a study of shared clonotypes between healthy human individuals. Libraries were prepared by immunoSEQ multiplex PCR; TCRdb keeps only in-frame clonotypes and omits some of them. Here the sample spans under 2.5 million clones, around 93% being singletons. The sample was naive CD4+ T cells from PBMCs. Indicated subset: CD45RA+ positively selected. These receptors all stem from a young man in good health. Some clones in this sample may be carry-over from other donors' samples.

V usage is TRBV5-4 and J usage is TRBJ2-1; no firm D call. Germline V gene data show CDR1 as SGHNT and CDR2 as YYREEE (reference sequence). The V end lost 4 bases, the J end lost 0 bases, and 11 bases lay between the germline ends. There are 15 residues in the CDR3. CDR3 DNA: TGTGCCAGCAGCCCCGACGTCCTCTCCTACAATGAGCAGTTCTTC. Translation: CASSPDVLSYNEQFF.

The chain combines TRBV12-5 with TRBJ2-3; 9 nucleotides match TRBD1. This CDR3 comprises 15 residues. Trimming cost V 5 bases and J 7 bases; bases outside gene matches: 10. Germline values: CDR1 LGHNT, CDR2 FRNRAP. In nucleotides, the CDR3 is TGTGCTAGTGGTCCGGGGGACAGGGACTACTATACGCAGTATTTT. This gives the protein CASGPGDRDYYTQYF.

The V gene is TRBV19, the J gene TRBJ2-3, with D perhaps matching TRBD2 (6 bases). V was cut by 5 bases and J by 2 bases, with 20 bases left in between. Per germline, CDR1 LNHDA and CDR2 SQIVND (reference sequence). The CDR3 extends over 17 amino acids. The CDR3 nucleotides read TGTGCCAGTAGTCCGAGTGTTGCGGGGACCTACACAGATACGCAGTATTTT. Its translation is CASSPSVAGTYTDTQYF.

The chain recombines TRBV9 with TRBJ2-5, with 9 bases matching TRBD2. With V trimmed by 0 bases and J by 5 bases, 5 bases remained unmatched. Germline V gene lookup returns CDR1 SGDLS and CDR2 YYNGEE. The CDR3 totals 15 residues. DNA of the CDR3: TGTGCCAGCAGCGTAGAGGATAGCGGGAGTGAGACCCAGTACTTC. Protein sequence: CASSVEDSGSETQYF.

V is TRBV9 and J is TRBJ2-1; 9 nucleotides agree with TRBD2. Trimming at V came to 0 bases and at J to 9 bases, leaving 7 bases not matched to a gene. The CDR3 totals 15 residues. The germline V gene has CDR1 SGDLS and CDR2 YYNGEE. CDR3 DNA sequence: TGTGCCAGCAGCGTAGTTGCGGGAGGGCCGGGTGAGCAGTTCTTC. Amino acid sequence: CASSVVAGGPGEQFF.

Worth noting for this clone: The same CDR3 can be traced to other DNA sequences in this sample. The rearrangement links TRBV12-5 to TRBJ2-3; D gene unclear. There are 11 residues in the CDR3. V was cut by 5 bases and J by 5 bases, with 5 bases left in between. CDR1 and CDR2 from the germline V gene are LGHNT and FRNRAP. This chain's CDR3 is CASGLGDTQYF. The CDR3 DNA reads TGTGCTAGTGGTCTGGGAGATACGCAGTATTTT.

This clone has a single count. The chain joins TRBV11-1 to TRBJ2-3; 7 bases match TRBD2. This CDR3 spans 15 amino acids. Trimming removed 4 bases from V and 2 bases from J; junction bases left unmatched: 6. CDR1 SGHAT and CDR2 FQDESV come from the germline V gene (reference sequence). Here the CDR3 DNA reads TGTGCCAGCAGCTCCGGGACTACTTTCACAGATACGCAGTATTTT. This sequence encodes CASSSGTTFTDTQYF.

This sequence joins TRBV7-6 and TRBJ2-2, with a weak D call TRBD2 (6 bases). Deletions cut 1 base from V and 2 bases from J, with 8 bases between. The CDR3 is 15 amino acids. Germline V gives CDR1 SGHVS, CDR2 FNYEAQ. As DNA, the CDR3 is TGTGCCAGCAGCTTAGGGCGGGGTAACACCGGGGAGCTGTTTTTT. This encodes CASSLGRGNTGELFF.

The rearrangement uses TRBV19 and TRBJ1-3, with D possibly TRBD1 on 5 matching bases. The CDR3 has 15 residues. V was cut by 3 bases and J by 3 bases, with 12 bases left in between. Germline loops: CDR1 LNHDA, CDR2 SQIVND (reference sequence). This CDR3 reads CASSMTGTGGNTIYF. CDR3 nucleotide sequence: TGTGCCAGTAGTATGACCGGGACGGGTGGAAACACCATATATTTT. Full variable domain (remainder filled in from reference TRBV19 and TRBJ1-3): DGGITQSPKYLFRKEGQNVTLSCEQNLNHDAMYWYRQDPGQGLRLIYYSQIVNDFQKGDIAEGYSVSREKKESFPLTVTSAQKNPTAFYLCASSMTGTGGNTIYFGEGSWLTVV.

A word on this clone: The sample has other DNA sequences that encode this CDR3 too. The rearrangement joins TRBV18 to TRBJ1-5, with D uncertain. This CDR3 region has 14 residues. V was trimmed by 3 bases and J by 1 base, leaving 7 bases between them. CDR1 is KGHSH, CDR2 LQKENI, per germline. CDR3 DNA: TGTGCCAGCTCACCGGGAGGCAGCAATCAGCCCCAGCATTTT. Encoded protein: CASSPGGSNQPQHF.